What follows is one TCR beta chain and its context. These data come from a study of blood T cell repertoires in COVID-19. Study context: The United States, Italy and Spain supplied acute and convalescent COVID-19 samples.

This CDR3 region has 13 residues. Trimming at V came to 6 bases and at J to 5 bases, leaving 4 bases not matched to a gene. One Seattle source followed patients from active infection through their disease course. Per the original methods: The assay estimated nucleated cells by amplifying reference gene primers. The assay was immunoSEQ multiplex PCR, and TCRdb's table has in-frame clones only and misses some. V and J calls and clone size come straight from that table; D and trimming were deduced from the DNA. This sample has more than 200,000 clones; under 90% occur once, and the top ten carry over 9.5%.

The sequenced sample consisted of peripheral blood. The rearrangement links TRBV12-3 or TRBV12-4 to TRBJ2-5; 9 nucleotides match TRBD1. This TCR derives from a woman older than 75 with COVID-19, enrolled during active disease. The CDR3 bases are TGTGCCAGCAGCGACAGGGGGTGGGAGACCCAGTACTTC. Its protein is CASSDRGWETQYF.